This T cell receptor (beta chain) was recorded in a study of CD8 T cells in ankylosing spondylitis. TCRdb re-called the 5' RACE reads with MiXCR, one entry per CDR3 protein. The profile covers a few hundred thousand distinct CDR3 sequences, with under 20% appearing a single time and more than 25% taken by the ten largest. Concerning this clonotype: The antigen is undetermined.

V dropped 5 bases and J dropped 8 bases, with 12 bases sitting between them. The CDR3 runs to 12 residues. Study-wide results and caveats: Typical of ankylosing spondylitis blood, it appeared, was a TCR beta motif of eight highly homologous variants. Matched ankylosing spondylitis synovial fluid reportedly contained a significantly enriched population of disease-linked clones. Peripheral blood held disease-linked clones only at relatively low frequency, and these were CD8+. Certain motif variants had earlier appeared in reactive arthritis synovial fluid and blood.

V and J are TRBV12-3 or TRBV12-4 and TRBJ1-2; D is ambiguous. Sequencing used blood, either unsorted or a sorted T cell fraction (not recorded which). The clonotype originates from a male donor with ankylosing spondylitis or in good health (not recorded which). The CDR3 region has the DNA TGTGCCAGCAGTCTATCATCTGTAGGCTACACCTTC. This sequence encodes CASSLSSVGYTF.